The entry that follows covers one T cell receptor beta chain sequence. Its binding antigen is unknown. No per-base quality is available; no much larger clone lies one base away. This sample is part of a study of T-cell reconstitution after alpha-beta-depleted transplantation in children (dated by TCRdb to about 2016). In terms of the full investigation: Using TCR repertoire profiling, the study followed T-cell immune reconstitution in a quantitative way in children after TCRalphabeta/CD19-depleted allogeneic hematopoietic cell transplantation.

Cut back by 0 bases and 7 bases, the V and J ends lie 16 bases apart. As encoded in the germline V gene, CDR1 is MNHEY while CDR2 is SVGAGI. The CDR3, from cysteine to phenylalanine, totals 16 residues. The retained sequence is limited to the CDR3, 48 bases, with the frame set at the first base. The treatment or condition label corresponds to: allogeneic hematopoietic cell transplantation with graft depleted of TCRalphabeta T cells and CD19 B cells. Transplant recipients were children who received TCRalphabeta/CD19-depleted allogeneic hematopoietic cell grafts. Broader findings and caveats from the paper: The apparently early recovery of alphabetaT-cell counts about two months after transplant reportedly depended on only several hundred rapidly expanded clones that came from non-depleted graft cells. In some patients, the high TCRbeta diversity seen at day 60 was put down to recipient T cells and intrathymic progenitors that had survived conditioning. The frequencies of hyperexpanded clones fell over the following months, and after one year, T-cell counts and TCRbeta diversity were mostly attributed to newly produced T cells.

Receptor libraries were prepared by PCR. The run used an Illumina HiSeq 2500. TCR libraries were prepared with molecular barcoding, using unique molecular identifiers to normalize TCRbeta repertoire quantification. TCRdb's own reprocessing of the public reads used fastp at Q25 and MiXCR and kept productive beta chains. CDR3 protein duplicates are merged, each entry listing the most common genes and DNA. Recorded for this sample are about 580,000 distinct CDR3 sequences; 23% of them occurred a single time. The ten largest clones represent around an eighth of the sample. The sequence was collected from a boy younger than two who had a stem cell transplant for acute myeloid leukemia, so the T cells may come from the graft donor. Sequenced here: PBMCs, mostly from graft donor cells, sampled 360 days after TCRalphabeta/CD19-depleted stem cell transplant. The chain is assembled from TRBV6-5 and TRBJ2-1; the D segment may tentatively be TRBD1 or TRBD2, each giving 5 matched bases. This receptor carries the CDR3 CASSYSTRAWGNEQFF. The nucleotide sequence is given as TGTGCCAGCAGTTACTCGACGCGGGCTTGGGGGAATGAGCAGTTCTTC.